These 20 T cell receptor beta chains were all obtained from the same sample, sequenced in a study of Graves' ophthalmopathy and Graves' hyperthyroidism. TCR beta CDR3 regions were amplified from RNA transcripts. A first-round RT-PCR used HTBI primers, followed by a second-round multiplex PCR. Each CDR3 protein gets one entry after TCRdb re-called the multiplex PCR reads with MiXCR. The repertoire has over a million distinct CDR3 sequences, about 36% of them found once; the top ten carry around 10%. Material: peripheral blood or thyroid tissue (not recorded which). The receptors derive from an adult man with Graves' hyperthyroidism.

Points on this clonotype: This may be a read error, as it is one base from a much larger clone. The CDR3 DNA follows: TGCAGTGTTGAAGGGGGAGAGGGACAGGAGACCTACGAGCAGTACTTC. Its protein product is CSVEGGEGQETYEQYF. V usage is TRBV20-1 and J usage is TRBJ2-7; 8 bases are shared with TRBD1. Trimming cost V 7 bases and J 2 bases; bases outside gene matches: 16. The CDR3 spans 16 residues. Germline loops: CDR1 DFQATT, CDR2 SNEGSKA (reference sequence).

This clonotype was observed many times. The chain joins TRBV7-2 to TRBJ2-7; TRBD1 or TRBD2 may be the D gene (7 bases each). CDR1 and CDR2 from the germline V gene are SGHTA and FQGNSA. V dropped 5 bases and J dropped 0 bases, with 17 bases sitting between them. The CDR3 loop spans 16 amino acids. DNA of the CDR3: TGTGCCAGCAGCCCCAGGGGGGGTCTGAGCTCCTACGAGCAGTACTTC. It specifies CASSPRGGLSSYEQYF.

Ten or more counts support this clonotype. The V and J genes are TRBV7-9 and TRBJ2-6; D remains ambiguous. The length of the CDR3 is 18 residues. Germline loops: CDR1 SEHNR, CDR2 FQNEAQ (reference sequence). Trimming left V 1 base short and J 5 bases short, with 18 bases between. Here the CDR3 reads CASSLGARASPRANVLTF. The CDR3 DNA follows: TGTGCCAGCAGCTTAGGTGCAAGGGCCAGCCCGAGGGCCAACGTCCTGACTTTC.

The table lists this clonotype with a count of one. This chain's CDR3 is CASSGLSTGAWYEQYF. CDR3 in DNA: TGTGCCAGCAGCGGCCTCTCGACAGGGGCTTGGTACGAGCAGTACTTC. The chain has TRBV7-2 and TRBJ2-7; 8 nucleotides align to TRBD1. The V segment lost 5 bases and the J segment 4 bases; nucleotides outside the gene matches: 13. CDR1 is SGHTA, CDR2 FQGNSA, per germline. The CDR3 is made up of 16 amino acids.

CDR3 protein: CSVFAGTGAGNTIYF. CDR3 nucleotides: TGCAGCGTCTTCGCCGGGACCGGGGCTGGAAACACCATATATTTT. The V and J genes are TRBV29-1 and TRBJ1-3, with D possibly TRBD1 on 5 matching bases. Trimming stripped 6 bases from V and 2 bases from J, with 17 bases between. Per germline, CDR1 SQVTM and CDR2 ANQGSEA. This CDR3 is built from 15 residues.

This chain joins TRBV25-1 and TRBJ1-2, with 7 bases lining up with TRBD1. The ends lost 6 bases at V and 4 bases at J; junction bases unmatched: 11. The CDR3 runs 15 residues. Germline V gives CDR1 MGHDK, CDR2 SYGVNS. CDR3 protein: CASSVDRTGSYGYTF. In nucleotides, the CDR3 is TGTGCCAGCAGCGTTGACCGGACAGGATCCTATGGCTACACCTTC.

This clonotype was picked up many times. V is TRBV7-2 and J is TRBJ2-5; TRBD1 aligns across 9 bases. Germline V gene lookup returns CDR1 SGHTA and CDR2 FQGNSA. This CDR3 has 15 amino acids. J was trimmed by 5 bases and V by 6 bases; bases with no gene match: 10. CDR3 coding DNA: TGTGCCAGCAGACCTATACAGGGGGCGCGGGAGACCCAGTACTTC. Translated: CASRPIQGARETQYF. The variable domain in full, with the rest retrieved from reference TRBV7-2 and TRBJ2-5, is GAGVSQSPSNKVTEKGKDVELRCDPISGHTALYWYRQSLGQGLEFLIYFQGNSAPDKSGLPSDRFSAERTGGSVSTLTIQRTQQEDSAVYLCASRPIQGARETQYFGPGTRLLVL.

This clonotype appeared many times. This sequence joins TRBV15 and TRBJ2-5; no firm D call. Germline-derived CDR1 and CDR2 are LNHNV and YYDKDF (reference sequence). The CDR3 contains 14 residues. V lost 0 bases to trimming and J lost 2 bases, with 7 bases between them. In nucleotides, the CDR3 is TGTGCCACCAGCAGAGATGAAGTTCAAGAGACCCAGTACTTC. As protein: CATSRDEVQETQYF.

This clonotype appeared many times. This rearrangement joins TRBV20-1 to TRBJ1-3, with D hard to call. Trimming removed 1 base at V and 0 bases at J, with 4 bases between. CDR3 size: 13 residues. The germline V gene has CDR1 DFQATT and CDR2 SNEGSKA (reference sequence). The CDR3 sequence is CSARVGSGNTIYF. The CDR3 DNA reads as TGCAGTGCTAGAGTGGGCTCTGGAAACACCATATATTTT.

The CDR3 DNA reads TGTGCCAGCAACGGCGGACAGGGACAAGAGACCCAGTACTTC. Amino acid sequence: CASNGGQGQETQYF. The genes are TRBV7-2 and TRBJ2-5, with 8 positions matching TRBD1. Trimming removed 7 bases from V and 2 bases from J; junction bases left unmatched: 6. Germline lookup yields CDR1 SGHTA and CDR2 FQGNSA. This CDR3 region has 14 residues.

Comment on this clonotype: One end of the junction is discordant with germline, which a read error may explain. The V and J genes are TRBV11-2 and TRBJ1-2; tentative D call: TRBD1 (6 bases). Germline V lookup: CDR1 SGHAT, CDR2 FQNNGV. CDR3 length equals 14 residues. The CDR3, as DNA: TGTGCCAGCAGCTTAGATATGAGGGGGTATGGCTCCACCTTC. Protein product: CASSLDMRGYGSTF.

The rearrangement joins TRBV29-1 to TRBJ2-2; D not certain. The CDR3 has 13 amino acids. V was clipped by 6 bases and J by 1 base, with 9 bases between them. Germline-derived CDR1 and CDR2 are SQVTM and ANQGSEA. CDR3 protein: CSVSTKNTGELFF. DNA of the CDR3: TGCAGCGTATCGACAAAGAACACCGGGGAGCTGTTTTTT.

V is TRBV6-5 and J is TRBJ2-2, with 8 bases identical to TRBD2. The CDR3 covers 16 residues. Germline V lookup: CDR1 MNHEY, CDR2 SVGAGI. The V and J ends lost 0 bases and 4 bases, in that order; junction bases with no gene match: 4. CDR3 region: CASSYSAGGPTGELFF. CDR3 nucleotide sequence: TGTGCCAGCAGTTACTCGGCGGGGGGACCCACCGGGGAGCTGTTTTTT.

The V gene is TRBV7-9, the J gene TRBJ2-5, with 8 bases fitting TRBD1. V was pared by 5 bases and J by 5 bases, with 7 bases of the junction left unmatched. The CDR3 has 14 residues. Germline V gives CDR1 SEHNR, CDR2 FQNEAQ (reference sequence). The CDR3 loop is CASSDRRGRETQYF. CDR3 DNA: TGTGCCAGCAGCGATCGCAGGGGGCGTGAGACCCAGTACTTC. Using reference TRBV7-9 and TRBJ2-5 for the parts outside the CDR3, the full variable domain is DTGVSQNPRHKITKRGQNVTFRCDPISEHNRLYWYRQTLGQGPEFLTYFQNEAQLEKSRLLSDRFSAERPKGSFSTLEIQRTEQGDSAMYLCASSDRRGRETQYFGPGTRLLVL.

At least ten counts were recorded for this clonotype. The rearrangement uses TRBV11-2 and TRBJ2-5; D gene unclear. Germline CDR1 and CDR2: SGHAT and FQNNGV. V lost 4 bases and J lost 5, with 8 bases in between. This CDR3 comprises 12 residues. Written as DNA, the CDR3 is TGTGCCAGCAGCTCGATGCGGGAGACCCAGTACTTC. Amino acids: CASSSMRETQYF.

V and J are TRBV19 and TRBJ1-1; no firm D call. The germline V and J ends were trimmed by 3 bases and 4 bases, with 9 bases remaining between them. This CDR3 comprises 13 residues. Germline CDR1 reads LNHDA; CDR2 reads SQIVND (reference sequence). DNA of the CDR3: TGTGCCAGTAGTATGTGGGTAAGCACTGAAGCTTTCTTT. Its translation: CASSMWVSTEAFF.

This clonotype has a count of ten or more. The chain couples TRBV7-2 to TRBJ2-5; D remains unclear. Trimming cost V 1 base and J 2 bases, with 5 bases left between them. Germline CDR1 reads SGHTA; CDR2 reads FQGNSA. CDR3 length: 13 amino acids. The CDR3 is CASSLVLQETQYF. CDR3 DNA sequence: TGTGCCAGCAGCTTAGTCCTACAAGAGACCCAGTACTTC.

This clonotype has at least ten counts. The CDR3 DNA is TGTGCCAGCAGCATTGACAGGGGCTACGAGCAGTACTTC. As protein: CASSIDRGYEQYF. The rearrangement joins TRBV7-7 to TRBJ2-7, with TRBD1 matching over 8 bases. There are 13 residues in the CDR3. V was pared by 5 bases and J by 3 bases, with 3 bases of the junction left unmatched. CDR1 is SSHAT, CDR2 FNYEAQ, per germline (reference sequence).

This clonotype was picked up many times. V gene TRBV9 combines with J gene TRBJ1-6; D is possibly TRBD1 (5 bases). V gave up 2 bases and J gave up 9 bases, with 21 bases separating them. The length of the CDR3 is 17 residues. CDR1 and CDR2 (germline): SGDLS, YYNGEE. The CDR3 protein is CASSVSHWGPKASPLHF. DNA for the CDR3: TGTGCCAGCAGCGTTTCTCATTGGGGACCCAAAGCTTCACCCCTCCACTTT.

The V and J genes are TRBV7-8 and TRBJ2-2; D might be TRBD2 (6 bases). V lost 3 bases and J lost 8, with 16 bases in between. CDR1 SGHVS and CDR2 FQNEAQ come from the germline V gene. The CDR3 has 15 residues. The CDR3 DNA sequence: TGTGCCAGCAGCTTTCCCTTCCTAGCGATGGGGGAGCTGTTTTTT. This codes for CASSFPFLAMGELFF.